The rows below give T cell receptor beta chains drawn from one sample of a study of CD8+CD57+ T cells in acquired aplastic anemia. Via MiXCR, TCRdb re-called the reads, giving one row per CDR3 protein. The table records a few hundred thousand distinct CDR3 sequences, approximately 60% of them present only once. Sequences were obtained from sorted CD4+, CD8+, or CD8+CD57+ T cells (not recorded which) from PBMCs. All receptors come from a human donor in good health. The CDR3 runs from the conserved cysteine through the conserved F or W. The D gene is left open where the match is weak. For some rows the clone size is stated as once, few or many, or as a class when expanded; others skip it.

j_gene: TRBJ1-1
v_gene: TRBV7-3
abundance: -
d_gene: -
CDR3nt: TGTGCCAGCAGCAATGTGACAGGGAACACTGAAGCTTTCTTT
CDR3aa: CASSNVTGNTEAFF

j_gene: TRBJ1-1
v_gene: TRBV10-3
abundance: -
d_gene: -
CDR3nt: TGTGCCATCAGTGAAGGGGTAGGTAACACTGAAGCTTTCTTT
CDR3aa: CAISEGVGNTEAFF

j_gene: TRBJ2-7
v_gene: TRBV9
abundance: -
d_gene: -
CDR3nt: TGTGCCAGCAGCGTAACAGCGGGGACATCCTACGAGCAGTACTTC
CDR3aa: CASSVTAGTSYEQYF

j_gene: TRBJ2-1
v_gene: TRBV18
abundance: -
d_gene: TRBD2
CDR3nt: TGTGCCAGCTCTGGGACTAGCGGGTCCTCGGACAATGAGCAGTTCTTC
CDR3aa: CASSGTSGSSDNEQFF

j_gene: TRBJ2-7
v_gene: TRBV7-8
abundance: -
d_gene: TRBD2
CDR3nt: TGTGCCAGCAGCTCCAACGTGCGGGAGGACCTCTACGAGCAGTACTTC
CDR3aa: CASSSNVREDLYEQYF

j_gene: TRBJ2-5
v_gene: TRBV2
abundance: once
d_gene: -
CDR3nt: TGTGCCAGCAGTCTCGTAGGATGGAACCAAGAAACCGAGTACTTC
CDR3aa: CASSLVGWNQETEYF

j_gene: TRBJ1-2
v_gene: TRBV7-8
abundance: -
d_gene: TRBD1
CDR3nt: TGTGCCAGCAGCCCTAGGACAGGCTATGGCTACACCTTC
CDR3aa: CASSPRTGYGYTF

j_gene: TRBJ2-1
v_gene: TRBV9
abundance: many
d_gene: TRBD1
CDR3nt: TGTGCCAGCAGCCCCCCCTACCCGGGACAGGGTAGCTACAATGAGCAGTTCTTC
CDR3aa: CASSPPYPGQGSYNEQFF

j_gene: TRBJ1-2
v_gene: TRBV2
abundance: -
d_gene: -
CDR3nt: TGTGCCAGTGTCCCTTTTAGAGTGGCTATATTCTTATGTGCTAACTATGGCTACACCTTC
CDR3aa: CASVPFRVAIFLCANYGYTF

j_gene: TRBJ1-1
v_gene: TRBV7-2
abundance: -
d_gene: TRBD1
CDR3nt: TGTGCCAGCAGCTTAGCATCACAGGGGCATGGGAACACTGAAGCTTTCTTT
CDR3aa: CASSLASQGHGNTEAFF

j_gene: TRBJ2-6
v_gene: TRBV5-1
abundance: -
d_gene: -
CDR3nt: TGCGCCAGCAGCTTGAAGGCTCCTGGGGCCAACGTCCTGACTTTC
CDR3aa: CASSLKAPGANVLTF

j_gene: TRBJ1-2
v_gene: TRBV5-8
abundance: -
d_gene: -
CDR3nt: TGTGCCAGCAGCTCCGGTTCTTTAGGCTACACCTTC
CDR3aa: CASSSGSLGYTF

j_gene: TRBJ1-1
v_gene: TRBV6-4
abundance: -
d_gene: -
CDR3nt: TGTGCCAGCAGTGACTCGGACGGGGGATCGACTGAAGCTTTCTTT
CDR3aa: CASSDSDGGSTEAFF

j_gene: TRBJ1-1
v_gene: TRBV10-1
abundance: -
d_gene: -
CDR3nt: TGCGCCAGCAGTGACTGGGGGGCGGGTATAGGCACTGAAGCTTTCTTT
CDR3aa: CASSDWGAGIGTEAFF

j_gene: TRBJ2-6
v_gene: TRBV9
abundance: -
d_gene: TRBD1
CDR3nt: TGTGCCAGCAGCGTAGATCGGGACAGGGTTGGGGCCAACGTCCTGACTTTC
CDR3aa: CASSVDRDRVGANVLTF

j_gene: TRBJ2-7
v_gene: TRBV7-9
abundance: -
d_gene: -
CDR3nt: TGTGCCAGCAGCTTAGCGGGGGGGCCTGGCGAGCAGTACTTC
CDR3aa: CASSLAGGPGEQYF

j_gene: TRBJ2-1
v_gene: TRBV4-1
abundance: many
d_gene: -
CDR3nt: TGCGCCAGCAGCCAAGGGTGGAGCTCCTACAATGAGCAGTTCTTC
CDR3aa: CASSQGWSSYNEQFF

j_gene: TRBJ2-7
v_gene: TRBV20-1
abundance: -
d_gene: -
CDR3nt: TGCAGTGCTAGCCTGGTGGAGTCCGAGCAGTACTTC
CDR3aa: CSASLVESEQYF

j_gene: TRBJ2-7
v_gene: TRBV27
abundance: many
d_gene: -
CDR3nt: TGTGCCAGCAGTTTACGGACAGTTCCCCACGAGCAGTACTTC
CDR3aa: CASSLRTVPHEQYF

j_gene: TRBJ2-1
v_gene: TRBV24-1
abundance: -
d_gene: TRBD2
CDR3nt: TGTGCCACCAGTGAGGGGGGGACGAGTGAGCAGTTCTTC
CDR3aa: CATSEGGTSEQFF

j_gene: TRBJ1-1
v_gene: TRBV7-9
abundance: once
d_gene: -
CDR3nt: TGTGCCAGCGAGAGGGGGTACATGAACACTGAAGCTCTCTTT
CDR3aa: CASERGYMNTEALF

j_gene: TRBJ2-5
v_gene: TRBV6-5
abundance: once
d_gene: -
CDR3nt: TGTGCCAGCAGTCCTGGCAATCAAGAGACCCAGTACTTC
CDR3aa: CASSPGNQETQYF

j_gene: TRBJ2-7
v_gene: TRBV24-1
abundance: -
d_gene: TRBD1
CDR3nt: TGTGCCACGGGACAGGGCTACGAGCAGTACTTC
CDR3aa: CATGQGYEQYF

j_gene: TRBJ1-6
v_gene: TRBV19
abundance: -
d_gene: -
CDR3nt: TGTGCCAGTAGTGGGCAGGGAGGGTCCTCCTATAATTCACCCCTCCACTTT
CDR3aa: CASSGQGGSSYNSPLHF

j_gene: TRBJ2-7
v_gene: TRBV20-1
abundance: -
d_gene: -
CDR3nt: TGCAGTGCTCGTGTGGGGGGCGGCTACGAGCAGTACTTC
CDR3aa: CSARVGGGYEQYF

j_gene: TRBJ1-1
v_gene: TRBV12-3/TRBV12-4
abundance: few
d_gene: -
CDR3nt: TGTGCCAGCACGGACTCGAACACTGAAGCTTTCTTT
CDR3aa: CASTDSNTEAFF

j_gene: TRBJ2-3
v_gene: TRBV19
abundance: -
d_gene: TRBD1
CDR3nt: TGTGCCAGCACTACGGGACAGGAACGAGATACGCAGTATTTT
CDR3aa: CASTTGQERDTQYF

j_gene: TRBJ1-6
v_gene: TRBV20-1
abundance: few
d_gene: TRBD1
CDR3nt: TGCAGTGCTAGAGATAAGGGACAGTCATATAATTCACCCCTCCACTTT
CDR3aa: CSARDKGQSYNSPLHF

j_gene: TRBJ2-1
v_gene: TRBV25-1
abundance: -
d_gene: -
CDR3nt: TGTGCCAGCGGAGACAATGAGCAGTTATTC
CDR3aa: CASGDNEQLF

j_gene: TRBJ2-5
v_gene: TRBV9
abundance: many
d_gene: TRBD2
CDR3nt: TGTGCCAGCAGCGGGGGGGGGAGGGAGACCCAGTACTTC
CDR3aa: CASSGGGRETQYF

j_gene: TRBJ2-1
v_gene: TRBV6-5
abundance: -
d_gene: -
CDR3nt: TGTGCCAGCAGTTTTGCTAACAGATGGGGGGATGAGCAGTTCTTC
CDR3aa: CASSFANRWGDEQFF

j_gene: TRBJ1-6
v_gene: TRBV29-1
abundance: -
d_gene: -
CDR3nt: TGCAGCGTTAGGGGCCGCGCAATAGATTCACCCCTCCACTTT
CDR3aa: CSVRGRAIDSPLHF

j_gene: TRBJ2-1
v_gene: TRBV5-5
abundance: -
d_gene: -
CDR3nt: TGTGCCAGCAGCCCCATCCCCCAAGGGCGTAACAATGAGCAGTTCTTC
CDR3aa: CASSPIPQGRNNEQFF

j_gene: TRBJ2-1
v_gene: TRBV2
abundance: few
d_gene: -
CDR3nt: TGTGCCACCAGTGATCGCAATGAGCAGTTCTTC
CDR3aa: CATSDRNEQFF

j_gene: TRBJ2-7
v_gene: TRBV7-8
abundance: -
d_gene: TRBD1
CDR3nt: TGTGCCAGCAGCTCCCGACAGGGGCACGACGAGCAGTACTTC
CDR3aa: CASSSRQGHDEQYF

j_gene: TRBJ1-1
v_gene: TRBV10-2
abundance: few
d_gene: -
CDR3nt: TGCGCCAGCAGGAGTCAGTCGAACACTGAAGCTTTCTTT
CDR3aa: CASRSQSNTEAFF

j_gene: TRBJ2-3
v_gene: TRBV15
abundance: -
d_gene: -
CDR3nt: TGTGCCACCAGCAGATCCCTGACGGCTAGCACAGATACGCAGTATTTT
CDR3aa: CATSRSLTASTDTQYF

j_gene: TRBJ1-1
v_gene: TRBV7-2
abundance: -
d_gene: -
CDR3nt: TGTGCCAGCAGCTTAGAGGGTCGGTACTACACTGAAGCTTTCTTT
CDR3aa: CASSLEGRYYTEAFF

j_gene: TRBJ2-5
v_gene: TRBV29-1
abundance: -
d_gene: TRBD2
CDR3nt: TGCAGCGTGATCCTAGCGGGGGTTTCACAAGAGACCCAGTACTTC
CDR3aa: CSVILAGVSQETQYF

j_gene: TRBJ2-5
v_gene: TRBV9
abundance: -
d_gene: TRBD1
CDR3nt: TGTGCCAGCAGCCCTTATACAGGGGCAGGGGAGACCCAGTACTTC
CDR3aa: CASSPYTGAGETQYF

j_gene: TRBJ1-1
v_gene: TRBV19
abundance: many
d_gene: TRBD1
CDR3nt: TGTGCCAGTAGTTGGACAGGTCTAGGCACTGAAGCTTTCTTT
CDR3aa: CASSWTGLGTEAFF

j_gene: TRBJ1-4
v_gene: TRBV19
abundance: many
d_gene: -
CDR3nt: TGTGCCAGTAGTATTTCCAGCTATAATGAAAAACTGTTTTTT
CDR3aa: CASSISSYNEKLFF

j_gene: TRBJ2-3
v_gene: TRBV19
abundance: -
d_gene: TRBD2
CDR3nt: TGTGCCAGTAGACTAACGGGAGGGCCGGATACGCAGTATTTT
CDR3aa: CASRLTGGPDTQYF

j_gene: TRBJ2-3
v_gene: TRBV12-3/TRBV12-4
abundance: once
d_gene: -
CDR3nt: TGTGCCAGCAGTTTATACAGTCCCGGCACAGATACGCAGTATTTT
CDR3aa: CASSLYSPGTDTQYF

j_gene: TRBJ1-1
v_gene: TRBV5-1
abundance: few
d_gene: -
CDR3nt: TGCGCCAGCAGCTTGGTTCGGATGAACACTGAAGCTTTCTTT
CDR3aa: CASSLVRMNTEAFF

j_gene: TRBJ2-7
v_gene: TRBV5-1
abundance: -
d_gene: -
CDR3nt: TGCGCCAGTATGGACGTCCAGGGTAGCAACGAGCAGTACTTC
CDR3aa: CASMDVQGSNEQYF

j_gene: TRBJ2-7
v_gene: TRBV6-6
abundance: once
d_gene: TRBD2
CDR3nt: TGTGCCATCAGTTTTTTTACGGGAGGATCCTCCTACGAGCAGTACTTC
CDR3aa: CAISFFTGGSSYEQYF

j_gene: TRBJ2-3
v_gene: TRBV28
abundance: -
d_gene: -
CDR3nt: TGTGCCAGCAGTTTACTGACAGCCACAGATACGCAGTATTTT
CDR3aa: CASSLLTATDTQYF

j_gene: TRBJ1-1
v_gene: TRBV7-8
abundance: -
d_gene: -
CDR3nt: TGTGCCAGCAGCCCAGGCAGGGGCGGAACTGAAGCTTTCTTT
CDR3aa: CASSPGRGGTEAFF

j_gene: TRBJ2-3
v_gene: TRBV2
abundance: -
d_gene: TRBD2
CDR3nt: TGTGCCAGCAGTGCGGGACTAGCGGGAGTGAAAGATACGCAGTATTTT
CDR3aa: CASSAGLAGVKDTQYF

j_gene: TRBJ2-3
v_gene: TRBV15
abundance: many
d_gene: -
CDR3nt: TGTGCCACCAGCAACCAGGACTTGAACACAGATACGCAGTATTTT
CDR3aa: CATSNQDLNTDTQYF

j_gene: TRBJ1-1
v_gene: TRBV25-1
abundance: -
d_gene: TRBD1
CDR3nt: TGTGCCAGCAACTCCCGGGACAGAATCGACACTGAAGCTTTCTTT
CDR3aa: CASNSRDRIDTEAFF

j_gene: TRBJ2-7
v_gene: TRBV2
abundance: -
d_gene: -
CDR3nt: TGTGCCAGCAGACAGGTTTCCTACGAGCAGTACTTC
CDR3aa: CASRQVSYEQYF

j_gene: TRBJ2-5
v_gene: TRBV7-9
abundance: -
d_gene: -
CDR3nt: TGTGCCAGCAACTCATGGTCCCAAGAGACCCAGTACTTC
CDR3aa: CASNSWSQETQYF